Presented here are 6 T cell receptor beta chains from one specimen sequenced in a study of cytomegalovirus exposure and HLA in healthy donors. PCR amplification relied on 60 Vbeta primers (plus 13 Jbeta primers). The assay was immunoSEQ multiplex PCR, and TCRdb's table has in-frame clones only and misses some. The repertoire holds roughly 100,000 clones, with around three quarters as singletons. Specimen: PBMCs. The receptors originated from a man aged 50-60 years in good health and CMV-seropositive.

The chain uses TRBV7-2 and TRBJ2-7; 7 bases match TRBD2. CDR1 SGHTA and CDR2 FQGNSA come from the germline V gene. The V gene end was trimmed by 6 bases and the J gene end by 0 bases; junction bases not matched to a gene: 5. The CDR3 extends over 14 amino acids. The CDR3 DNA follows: TGTGCCAGCAGTCCAGCGGGACTCTCCTACGAGCAGTACTTC. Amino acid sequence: CASSPAGLSYEQYF.

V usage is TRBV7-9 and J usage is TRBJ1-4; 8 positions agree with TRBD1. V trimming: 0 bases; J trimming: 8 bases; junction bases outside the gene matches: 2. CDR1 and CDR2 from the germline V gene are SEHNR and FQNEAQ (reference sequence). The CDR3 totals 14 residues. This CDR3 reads CASSLAQGVEKLFF. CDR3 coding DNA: TGTGCCAGCAGCTTAGCACAGGGGGTCGAAAAACTGTTTTTT.

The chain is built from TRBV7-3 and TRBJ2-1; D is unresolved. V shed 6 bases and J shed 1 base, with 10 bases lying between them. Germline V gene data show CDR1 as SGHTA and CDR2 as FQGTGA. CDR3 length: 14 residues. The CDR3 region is CASSPMTSYNEQFF. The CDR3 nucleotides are TGTGCCAGCAGTCCTATGACTTCCTACAATGAGCAGTTCTTC.

The CDR3 coding sequence is TGTGCCAGCAGTTACAGTCTCAATCAGCCCCAGCATTTT. It specifies CASSYSLNQPQHF. The chain carries TRBV28 and TRBJ1-5; D remains ambiguous. Between the trimmed V and J ends, which lost 4 bases and 3 bases, there was a span of 7 bases. Per the germline V gene, CDR1 is MDHEN and CDR2 is SYDVKM. The CDR3 is made up of 13 amino acids.

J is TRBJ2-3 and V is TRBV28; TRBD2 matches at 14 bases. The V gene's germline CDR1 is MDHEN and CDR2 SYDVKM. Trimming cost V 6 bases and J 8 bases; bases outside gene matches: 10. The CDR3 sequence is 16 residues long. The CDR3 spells CASSLPGTSGSFTQYF. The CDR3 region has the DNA TGTGCCAGCAGCCTACCCGGGACTAGCGGGAGTTTTACGCAGTATTTT. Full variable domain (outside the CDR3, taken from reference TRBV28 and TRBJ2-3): DVKVTQSSRYLVKRTGEKVFLECVQDMDHENMFWYRQDPGLGLRLIYFSYDVKMKEKGDIPEGYSVSREKKERFSLILESASTNQTSMYLCASSLPGTSGSFTQYFGPGTRLTVL.

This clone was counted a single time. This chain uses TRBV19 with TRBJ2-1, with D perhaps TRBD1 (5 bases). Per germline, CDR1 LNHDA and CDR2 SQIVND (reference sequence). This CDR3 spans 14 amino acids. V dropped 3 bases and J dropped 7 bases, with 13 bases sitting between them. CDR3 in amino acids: CASSMSKQENEQFF. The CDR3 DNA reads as TGTGCCAGTAGTATGTCAAAACAGGAGAATGAGCAGTTCTTC.